This is a list of T cell receptor beta chains from one sample in a study of blood T cell repertoires in COVID-19. Data came from immunoSEQ multiplex PCR; TCRdb stores just in-frame clones and leaves some out. The sample has 200,000 to 250,000 clones, about four fifths seen once. What was sequenced was peripheral blood. These receptors were collected from a woman in her forties or fifties with active or convalescent COVID-19. CDR3s include the opening cysteine and the closing phenylalanine or tryptophan. The order of the fields is CDR3 protein, CDR3 DNA, V gene, D gene, clone size, J gene. A D gene is named only where the DNA matches it firmly. Clone size, where shown, is once, few, many, or a class for clones that have expanded.

CDR3aa: CASSGGTGPNSPLHF
CDR3nt: TGCGCCAGCAGTGGCGGGACGGGTCCTAATTCACCCCTCCACTTT
v_gene: TRBV10-2
d_gene: .
abundance: .
j_gene: TRBJ1-6

CDR3aa: CASSLVAGLVETQYF
CDR3nt: TGCGCCAGCAGCTTGGTCGCAGGGTTGGTGGAGACCCAGTACTTC
v_gene: TRBV5-1
d_gene: .
abundance: .
j_gene: TRBJ2-5

CDR3aa: CASSSGLIYEQYF
CDR3nt: TGTGCCAGCAGTTCTGGACTTATTTACGAGCAGTACTTC
v_gene: TRBV28
d_gene: .
abundance: .
j_gene: TRBJ2-7

CDR3aa: CATSGGGGTDTQYF
CDR3nt: TGTGCCACCAGTGGGGGAGGCGGGACGGATACGCAGTATTTT
v_gene: TRBV24-1
d_gene: .
abundance: .
j_gene: TRBJ2-3

CDR3aa: CATSESTGNQPQHF
CDR3nt: TGTGCCACCAGTGAATCGACAGGGAACCAGCCCCAGCATTTT
v_gene: TRBV24-1
d_gene: TRBD1
abundance: .
j_gene: TRBJ1-5

CDR3aa: CASSADRDRGVNGYTF
CDR3nt: TGTGCCAGCAGCGCCGACCGGGACAGGGGGGTTAATGGCTACACCTTC
v_gene: TRBV9
d_gene: TRBD1
abundance: once
j_gene: TRBJ1-2

CDR3aa: CASSEHGGTEAFF
CDR3nt: TGTGCCAGCAGCGAACATGGAGGAACTGAAGCTTTCTTT
v_gene: TRBV9
d_gene: .
abundance: .
j_gene: TRBJ1-1

CDR3aa: CASSRTGGAETQYF
CDR3nt: TGCGCCAGCAGCAGAACAGGGGGGGCAGAGACCCAGTACTTC
v_gene: TRBV5-1
d_gene: .
abundance: .
j_gene: TRBJ2-5

CDR3aa: CASSPPSVANEKLFF
CDR3nt: TGTGCCAGCAGCCCTCCCAGCGTCGCTAATGAAAAACTGTTTTTT
v_gene: TRBV7-9
d_gene: .
abundance: .
j_gene: TRBJ1-4

CDR3aa: CATSDSGTDNQPQHF
CDR3nt: TGTGCCACCAGTGATTCGGGGACAGACAATCAGCCCCAGCATTTT
v_gene: TRBV24-1
d_gene: TRBD1
abundance: .
j_gene: TRBJ1-5

CDR3aa: CASSFSSYEQYF
CDR3nt: TGTGCCAGCAGTTTCTCCTCCTACGAGCAGTACTTC
v_gene: TRBV27
d_gene: .
abundance: many
j_gene: TRBJ2-7

CDR3aa: CASSQGTGWETQYF
CDR3nt: TGTGCCAGCAGCCAAGGCACAGGGTGGGAGACCCAGTACTTC
v_gene: TRBV3-1/TRBV3-2
d_gene: .
abundance: .
j_gene: TRBJ2-5

CDR3aa: CASSEFRQSARYTF
CDR3nt: TGTGCCAGCAGTGAATTCAGACAGTCCGCTCGCTACACCTTC
v_gene: TRBV6-1
d_gene: .
abundance: once
j_gene: TRBJ1-2

CDR3aa: CASSEFSRDHGYTF
CDR3nt: TGTGCCAGCAGTGAATTTAGCAGGGATCATGGCTACACCTTC
v_gene: TRBV25-1
d_gene: .
abundance: .
j_gene: TRBJ1-2

CDR3aa: CASSLGVNTGELFF
CDR3nt: TGTGCCAGCAGCTTAGGAGTGAACACCGGGGAGCTGTTTTTT
v_gene: TRBV7-3
d_gene: .
abundance: few
j_gene: TRBJ2-2

CDR3aa: CASSQVAGGLYNEQFF
CDR3nt: TGTGCCAGCAGCCAAGTAGCGGGAGGGTTGTACAATGAGCAGTTCTTC
v_gene: TRBV7-2
d_gene: TRBD2
abundance: .
j_gene: TRBJ2-1

CDR3aa: CASSDRTGAQPQHF
CDR3nt: TGTGCCAGTAGTGACCGGACAGGGGCTCAGCCCCAGCATTTT
v_gene: TRBV19
d_gene: TRBD1
abundance: .
j_gene: TRBJ1-5

CDR3aa: CASSVTGGNYGYTF
CDR3nt: TGTGCCAGTAGTGTAACAGGGGGCAACTATGGCTACACCTTC
v_gene: TRBV19
d_gene: TRBD1
abundance: .
j_gene: TRBJ1-2

CDR3aa: CASPSIRRF
CDR3nt: TGTGCCAGCCCTAGTATAAGAAGATTC
v_gene: TRBV27
d_gene: .
abundance: .
j_gene: TRBJ2-7

CDR3aa: CASSLQVSYEQYF
CDR3nt: TGTGCCAGCAGCCTACAGGTATCCTACGAGCAGTACTTC
v_gene: TRBV12-3/TRBV12-4
d_gene: .
abundance: few
j_gene: TRBJ2-7

CDR3aa: CASWDSTNYGYTF
CDR3nt: TGCGCCAGCTGGGACAGCACTAACTATGGCTACACCTTC
v_gene: TRBV10-2
d_gene: TRBD1
abundance: .
j_gene: TRBJ1-2

CDR3aa: CASSSPPGQPLGETQYF
CDR3nt: TGTGCCAGCAGCTCCCCGCCTGGGCAGCCCCTCGGCGAGACCCAGTACTTC
v_gene: TRBV7-6
d_gene: .
abundance: .
j_gene: TRBJ2-5

CDR3aa: CASRDRGLITF
CDR3nt: TGTGCCAGCAGGGACAGGGGGCTAATCACCTTC
v_gene: TRBV11-2
d_gene: TRBD1
abundance: .
j_gene: TRBJ1-2

CDR3aa: CSASGTGQREQYF
CDR3nt: TGCAGTGCTAGTGGGACAGGCCAACGGGAGCAGTACTTC
v_gene: TRBV20-1
d_gene: TRBD1
abundance: .
j_gene: TRBJ2-7

CDR3aa: CASSLRTGGAVQPQHF
CDR3nt: TGTGCCAGCAGTCTACGTACAGGGGGCGCGGTGCAGCCCCAGCATTTT
v_gene: TRBV5-6
d_gene: TRBD1
abundance: .
j_gene: TRBJ1-5

CDR3aa: CASIRGTDNTGELFF
CDR3nt: TGTGCCTCAATCCGGGGGACGGATAACACCGGGGAGCTGTTTTTT
v_gene: TRBV6-5
d_gene: .
abundance: once
j_gene: TRBJ2-2

CDR3aa: CASSPTGNYGYTF
CDR3nt: TGCGCCAGCAGCCCAACAGGCAACTATGGCTACACCTTC
v_gene: TRBV4-1
d_gene: .
abundance: few
j_gene: TRBJ1-2

CDR3aa: CAWSVGAGFPDTQYF
CDR3nt: TGTGCCTGGAGTGTTGGAGCGGGATTCCCAGATACGCAGTATTTT
v_gene: TRBV30
d_gene: TRBD2
abundance: .
j_gene: TRBJ2-3

CDR3aa: CASSYLARGETQYF
CDR3nt: TGTGCCAGCAGCTACCTTGCCAGAGGGGAGACCCAGTACTTC
v_gene: TRBV11-2
d_gene: .
abundance: .
j_gene: TRBJ2-5

CDR3aa: CASSFMRDSEAFF
CDR3nt: TGTGCCAGCAGCTTCATGCGAGACTCTGAAGCTTTCTTT
v_gene: TRBV7-3
d_gene: .
abundance: .
j_gene: TRBJ1-1

CDR3aa: CASSQVGVEGSPLHF
CDR3nt: TGTGCCAGCAGCCAAGTAGGGGTGGAGGGATCACCCCTCCACTTT
v_gene: TRBV4-2
d_gene: .
abundance: .
j_gene: TRBJ1-6

CDR3aa: CASSITASTDTQYF
CDR3nt: TGTGCCAGTAGTATTACAGCTAGCACAGATACGCAGTATTTT
v_gene: TRBV19
d_gene: .
abundance: .
j_gene: TRBJ2-3

CDR3aa: CASSVGAYNEQFF
CDR3nt: TGTGCCAGCAGTGTAGGGGCGTACAATGAGCAGTTCTTC
v_gene: TRBV6-4
d_gene: .
abundance: once
j_gene: TRBJ2-1

CDR3aa: CASRGVGYTF
CDR3nt: TGTGCCAGCCGGGGGGTTGGCTACACCTTC
v_gene: TRBV2
d_gene: .
abundance: once
j_gene: TRBJ1-2

CDR3aa: CASSYTPGHQIYYNEQFF
CDR3nt: TGTGCCAGCAGCTACACACCGGGACACCAAATATACTACAATGAGCAGTTCTTC
v_gene: TRBV9
d_gene: .
abundance: .
j_gene: TRBJ2-1

CDR3aa: CASSLNSQPQHF
CDR3nt: TGTGCCAGCAGCTTAAACTCCCAGCCCCAGCATTTT
v_gene: TRBV7-2
d_gene: .
abundance: .
j_gene: TRBJ1-5

CDR3aa: CASRGTNSYEQYF
CDR3nt: TGTGCCAGCAGGGGGACTAACTCCTACGAGCAGTACTTC
v_gene: TRBV28
d_gene: TRBD2
abundance: .
j_gene: TRBJ2-7

CDR3aa: CASSAQTGELFF
CDR3nt: TGTGCCAGCAGCGCCCAAACCGGGGAGCTGTTTTTT
v_gene: TRBV9
d_gene: .
abundance: .
j_gene: TRBJ2-2

CDR3aa: CASSQTANVRPYGYTF
CDR3nt: TGTGCCAGCAGTCAAACAGCTAACGTACGTCCGTATGGCTACACCTTC
v_gene: TRBV27
d_gene: .
abundance: .
j_gene: TRBJ1-2

CDR3aa: CASGPGNTQYF
CDR3nt: TGTGCCAGCGGGCCGGGGAATACGCAGTATTTT
v_gene: TRBV6-5
d_gene: .
abundance: .
j_gene: TRBJ2-3

CDR3aa: CASSERGGVYNEQFF
CDR3nt: TGTGCCAGCAGTGAGCGGGGAGGGGTCTACAATGAGCAGTTCTTC
v_gene: TRBV6-1
d_gene: TRBD2
abundance: .
j_gene: TRBJ2-1

CDR3aa: CASSLDGTSTDTQYF
CDR3nt: TGTGCCAGCAGCTTAGATGGGACTAGCACAGATACGCAGTATTTT
v_gene: TRBV11-3
d_gene: .
abundance: .
j_gene: TRBJ2-3

CDR3aa: CASSSRDGDFYEQYF
CDR3nt: TGTGCCAGCAGTAGTAGGGACGGGGACTTTTACGAGCAGTACTTC
v_gene: TRBV6-5
d_gene: .
abundance: .
j_gene: TRBJ2-7

CDR3aa: CATSDPAVNTGELFF
CDR3nt: TGTGCCACCAGTGATCCCGCAGTGAACACCGGGGAGCTGTTTTTT
v_gene: TRBV24-1
d_gene: .
abundance: .
j_gene: TRBJ2-2

CDR3aa: CASRKVGDTQYF
CDR3nt: TGTGCCAGCCGTAAGGTCGGGGATACGCAGTATTTT
v_gene: TRBV19
d_gene: .
abundance: .
j_gene: TRBJ2-3

CDR3aa: CASSRSGAENGYTF
CDR3nt: TGTGCCAGCAGCCGTAGCGGGGCCGAGAACGGCTACACCTTC
v_gene: TRBV7-9
d_gene: .
abundance: .
j_gene: TRBJ1-2

CDR3aa: CASSPREASPEAFF
CDR3nt: TGTGCCAGCAGCCCCCGAGAGGCTTCCCCTGAAGCTTTCTTT
v_gene: TRBV13
d_gene: .
abundance: .
j_gene: TRBJ1-1

CDR3aa: CASSPQGGRSTDTQYF
CDR3nt: TGTGCCAGCAGCCCACAGGGGGGACGGAGCACAGATACGCAGTATTTT
v_gene: TRBV9
d_gene: TRBD1
abundance: .
j_gene: TRBJ2-3

CDR3aa: CASAGGNYGYTF
CDR3nt: TGTGCTAGTGCTGGGGGGAACTATGGCTACACCTTC
v_gene: TRBV12-5
d_gene: .
abundance: once
j_gene: TRBJ1-2

CDR3aa: CASSEGRLAGGGPTDTQYF
CDR3nt: TGCGCCAGCAGTGAGGGTCGGCTAGCGGGAGGGGGCCCCACAGATACGCAGTATTTT
v_gene: TRBV10-1
d_gene: TRBD2
abundance: .
j_gene: TRBJ2-3

CDR3aa: CASSLRDRFYEQYF
CDR3nt: TGTGCCAGCAGCTTGCGGGACAGATTTTACGAGCAGTACTTC
v_gene: TRBV5-5
d_gene: TRBD1
abundance: .
j_gene: TRBJ2-7

CDR3aa: CASRSDRGALYGYTF
CDR3nt: TGTGCCAGCAGATCCGACCGCGGGGCCCTCTATGGCTACACCTTC
v_gene: TRBV27
d_gene: .
abundance: .
j_gene: TRBJ1-2

CDR3aa: CASSSPPTGNQPQHF
CDR3nt: TGTGCCAGCAGTTCCCCACCGACAGGGAATCAGCCCCAGCATTTT
v_gene: TRBV28
d_gene: TRBD1
abundance: .
j_gene: TRBJ1-5

CDR3aa: CASRDRGASTDTQYF
CDR3nt: TGTGCCAGTAGGGACAGGGGGGCTAGCACAGATACGCAGTATTTT
v_gene: TRBV19
d_gene: TRBD1
abundance: .
j_gene: TRBJ2-3

CDR3aa: CASSPGWTVRETQYF
CDR3nt: TGTGCCAGCAGCCCGGGGTGGACAGTTCGGGAGACCCAGTACTTC
v_gene: TRBV11-2
d_gene: .
abundance: .
j_gene: TRBJ2-5

CDR3aa: CASSLVGTDTQYF
CDR3nt: TGTGCCAGCAGCTTGGTCGGCACAGATACGCAGTATTTT
v_gene: TRBV5-8
d_gene: .
abundance: .
j_gene: TRBJ2-3

CDR3aa: CASSHGSGGGLLYDSPLHF
CDR3nt: TGTGCCAGCAGCCACGGATCCGGGGGAGGGCTTCTTTATGATTCACCCCTCCACTTT
v_gene: TRBV14
d_gene: .
abundance: few
j_gene: TRBJ1-6